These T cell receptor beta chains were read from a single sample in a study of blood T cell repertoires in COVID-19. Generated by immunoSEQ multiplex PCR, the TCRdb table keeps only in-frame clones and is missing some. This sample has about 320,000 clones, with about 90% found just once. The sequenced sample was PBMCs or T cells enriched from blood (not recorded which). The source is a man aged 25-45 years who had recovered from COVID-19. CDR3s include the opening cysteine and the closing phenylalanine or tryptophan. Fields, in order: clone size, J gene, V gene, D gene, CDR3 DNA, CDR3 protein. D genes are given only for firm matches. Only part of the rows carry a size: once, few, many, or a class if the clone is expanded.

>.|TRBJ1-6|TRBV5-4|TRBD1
TGTGCCAGCAGCTTGAGAGGGGGCGATTCACCCCTCCACTTT
CASSLRGGDSPLHF
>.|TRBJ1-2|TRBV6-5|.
TGTGCCAGCGCTTTCGGGACACGGGCCTCCGGCTACACCTTC
CASAFGTRASGYTF
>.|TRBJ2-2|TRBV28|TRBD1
TGTGCCAGCAGTCCCTTGGGACAGTTAACCGGGGAGCTGTTTTTT
CASSPLGQLTGELFF
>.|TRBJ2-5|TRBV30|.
TGTGCCTGGAGTGTACTCCACTCCCAAGAGACCCAGTACTTC
CAWSVLHSQETQYF
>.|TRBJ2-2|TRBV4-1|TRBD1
TGCGCCAGCAGCCAAGAATTCCGAGGGGGGACAGGCTACCTCGAGGCCGGGGAGCTGTTTTTT
CASSQEFRGGTGYLEAGELFF
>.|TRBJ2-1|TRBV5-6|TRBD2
TGTGCCAGCAGCTCACGCGGTAGCGGGGGGGAGCAGTTCTTC
CASSSRGSGGEQFF
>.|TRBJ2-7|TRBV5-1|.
TGCGCCAGCAGCCCCGGGAACTACGAGCAGTACTTC
CASSPGNYEQYF
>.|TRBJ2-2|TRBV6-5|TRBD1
TGTGCCAGCAGGGTGGGACAGGGGAACACCGGGGAGCTGTTTTTT
CASRVGQGNTGELFF
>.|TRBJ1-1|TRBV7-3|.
TGTGCCAGCAGCCTTTCTTCTTTCGGTGAAGCTTTCTTT
CASSLSSFGEAFF
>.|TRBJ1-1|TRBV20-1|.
TGCAGTGCTAGTGGCAGGGGCGGTGAAGCTTTCTTT
CSASGRGGEAFF
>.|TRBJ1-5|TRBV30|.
TGTGCCTGGAGTCCTGCGTACAATCAGCCCCAGCATTTT
CAWSPAYNQPQHF
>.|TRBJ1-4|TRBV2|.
TGTGCCAGCAGTGTTAGGGCGGGCGAAAAACTGTTTTTT
CASSVRAGEKLFF
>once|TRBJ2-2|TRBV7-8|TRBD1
TGTGCCAGCAGTCCCGACAGGGGTGGCAACACCGGGGAGCTGTTTTTT
CASSPDRGGNTGELFF
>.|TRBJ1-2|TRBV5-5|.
TGTGCCAGCAGCATTACAGACTATGGCTACACCTTC
CASSITDYGYTF
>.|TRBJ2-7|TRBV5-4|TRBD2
TGTGCCAGCAGCTTGGGGACTAGCGGGGGGGATTACGAGCAGTACTTC
CASSLGTSGGDYEQYF
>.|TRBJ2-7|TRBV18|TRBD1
TGTGCCAGCTCGGGGGACAGGGGACGATACGAGCAGTACTTC
CASSGDRGRYEQYF
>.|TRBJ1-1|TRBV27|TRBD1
TGTGCCAGCAGACGACAGGGGGAGAGGGAAGCTTTCTTT
CASRRQGEREAFF
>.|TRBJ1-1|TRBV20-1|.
TGCAGTGCCCAGGTGGCACAGGAAGCTTTCTTT
CSAQVAQEAFF
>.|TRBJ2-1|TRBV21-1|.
TGTGCCAGCAGCAAAGAGGGGATGTGTACACTCAATGGAGACAATGAGCAGTTCTTC
CASSKEGMCTLNGDNEQFF
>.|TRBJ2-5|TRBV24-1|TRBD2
TGTGCCACCAGTTCCTCCGCGACGGGACTAGCGGGGACGACCCAGTACTTC
CATSSSATGLAGTTQYF
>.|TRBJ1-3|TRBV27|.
TGTGCCAGCAGTTTAAAGGCCAGCGCTGCGTCTGGAAACACCATATATTTT
CASSLKASAASGNTIYF
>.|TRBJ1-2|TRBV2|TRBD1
TGTGCCAGCAGCGGGACAGGTGCCTCCTATGGCTACACCTTC
CASSGTGASYGYTF
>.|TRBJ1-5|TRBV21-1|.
TGTGCCAGCAGCAAAGCATGCAGGGCCCGCAATCAGCCCCAGCATTTT
CASSKACRARNQPQHF
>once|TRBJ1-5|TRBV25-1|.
TGTGCCAGCAGTGAACCTAGAGAATATAGCAATCAGCCCCAGCATTTT
CASSEPREYSNQPQHF
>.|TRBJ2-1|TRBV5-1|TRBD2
TGCGCCAGCAGCTTGCTAGCGGATTCCTACAATGAGCAGTTCTTC
CASSLLADSYNEQFF
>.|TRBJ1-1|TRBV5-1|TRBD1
TGCGCCAGCGGAGCCCTCACAGGGGGCACTGAAGCTTTCTTT
CASGALTGGTEAFF
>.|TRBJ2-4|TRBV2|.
TGTGCCAGCAGTACAAAAGCCAAAAACATTCAGTACTTC
CASSTKAKNIQYF
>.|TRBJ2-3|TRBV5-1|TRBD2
TGCGCCAGCAGCTTGCGAGCGGGGGGCGAAGATACGCAGTATTTT
CASSLRAGGEDTQYF
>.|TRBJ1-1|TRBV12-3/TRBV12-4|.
TGTGCCAGCAGGGACAGTCCGAACACTGAAGCTTTCTTT
CASRDSPNTEAFF
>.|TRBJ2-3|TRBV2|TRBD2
TGTGCCAGCAGTGAAGGGGCTAGCGGGGGGCGAGATACGCAGTATTTT
CASSEGASGGRDTQYF
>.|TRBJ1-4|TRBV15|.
TGTGCCACCAGCAGAGACCAGGGGATAAATGAAAAACTGTTTTTT
CATSRDQGINEKLFF
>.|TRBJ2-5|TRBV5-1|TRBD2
TGCGCCAGCAGCTTGGGAGCGGGGGGAGAGACCCAGTACTTC
CASSLGAGGETQYF
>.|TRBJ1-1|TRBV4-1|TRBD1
TGCGCCAGCAGCCAACAGGGGGGAGACACTGAAGCTTTCTTT
CASSQQGGDTEAFF
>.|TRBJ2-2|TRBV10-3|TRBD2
TGTGCCACCGGTCGGGGGGACGCCGGGGAGCTGTTTTTT
CATGRGDAGELFF
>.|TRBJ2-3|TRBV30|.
TGTGCCTGGACCTCCATTGGGGCGGGGAATACGCAGTATTTT
CAWTSIGAGNTQYF
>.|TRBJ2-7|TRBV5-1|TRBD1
TGCGCCAGCAGCTCCGACAGGGGCAGCTACGAGCAGTACTTC
CASSSDRGSYEQYF
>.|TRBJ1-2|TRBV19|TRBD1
TGTGCCAGTAGAGGACAGGGGCACTATGGCTACACCTTC
CASRGQGHYGYTF
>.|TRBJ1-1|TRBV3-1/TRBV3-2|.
TGTGCCAGCAGCCAAGCAGGGGCGCAGGACACTGAAGCTTTCTTT
CASSQAGAQDTEAFF
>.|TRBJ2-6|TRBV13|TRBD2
TGTGCCAGCACCCTGACTAGCGTAGTCTCTGGGGCCAACGTCCTGACTTTC
CASTLTSVVSGANVLTF
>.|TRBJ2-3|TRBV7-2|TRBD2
TGTGCCAGCAGCTTAAAGAAGGCGGGGGGGCCACACACAGATACGCAGTATTTT
CASSLKKAGGPHTDTQYF
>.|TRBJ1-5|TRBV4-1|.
TGCGCCAGCAGCCCGCGCTGGGGACTAAGACAGCCCCAGCATTTT
CASSPRWGLRQPQHF
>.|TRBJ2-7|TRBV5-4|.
TGTGCCAGCAGCTTGCAGGGGCCCTCCTACGAGCAGTACTTC
CASSLQGPSYEQYF
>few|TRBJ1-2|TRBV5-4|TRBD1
TGTGCCAGCAGCTCGGGACAGGGGAGTTGGGCTAACTATGGCTACACCTTC
CASSSGQGSWANYGYTF
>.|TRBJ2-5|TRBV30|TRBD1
TGTGCCTGGAGTTTGAGGGGGCTTGGGACCCAGTACTTC
CAWSLRGLGTQYF
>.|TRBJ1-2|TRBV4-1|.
TGCGCCAGCCGGAAGGAGGGATCGCAGTTCGGTGCAGGCCATGGCTACACCTTC
CASRKEGSQFGAGHGYTF
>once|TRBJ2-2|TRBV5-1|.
TGCGCCAGCAGCTCGGAGATAGCGAACACCGGGGAGCTGTTTTTT
CASSSEIANTGELFF